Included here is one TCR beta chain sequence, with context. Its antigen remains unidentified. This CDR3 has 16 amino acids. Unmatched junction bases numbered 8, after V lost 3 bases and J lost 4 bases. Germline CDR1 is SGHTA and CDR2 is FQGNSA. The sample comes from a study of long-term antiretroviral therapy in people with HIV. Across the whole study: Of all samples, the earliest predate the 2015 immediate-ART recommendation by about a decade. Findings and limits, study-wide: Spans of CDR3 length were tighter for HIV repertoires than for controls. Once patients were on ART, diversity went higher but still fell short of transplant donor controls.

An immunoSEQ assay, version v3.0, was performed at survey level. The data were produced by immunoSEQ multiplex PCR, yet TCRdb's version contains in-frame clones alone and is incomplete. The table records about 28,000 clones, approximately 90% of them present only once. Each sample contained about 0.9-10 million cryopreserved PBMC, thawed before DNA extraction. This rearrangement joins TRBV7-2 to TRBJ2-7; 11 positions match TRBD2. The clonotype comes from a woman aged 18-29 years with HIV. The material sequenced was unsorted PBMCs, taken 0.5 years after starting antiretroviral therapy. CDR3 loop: CASSFDSGRAGYEQYF. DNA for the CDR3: TGTGCCAGCAGCTTTGATAGCGGGAGGGCCGGGTACGAGCAGTACTTC.